This T cell receptor beta chain derives from a study of T cell responses to AZD1222 COVID-19 vaccine. About this clone: Its cognate antigen is unknown.

Between the trimmed V and J ends, which lost 6 bases and 0 bases, there was a span of 10 bases. Germline lookup yields CDR1 MNHEY and CDR2 SMNVEV (reference sequence). CDR3 length: 14 amino acids. Broader study findings: Spike-specific TCR breadth and depth both grew after two AZD1222 doses. Nearly half of unique spike-specific TCRs reportedly avoided B.1.351 and B.1.1.7 mutated regions. Clonal diversity may have been underestimated in mostly white British donors.

Clones were sequenced by immunoSEQ multiplex PCR, and TCRdb holds only the in-frame ones, with some missing. Here the sample spans 130,000 or so clones, approximately 83% being singletons. The gene calls are TRBV27 and TRBJ2-3; D call uncertain. Sequencing was performed on peripheral blood, taken on day 0 of AZD1222 vaccination. The receptor comes from an adult in good health. For the CDR3, the DNA is TGTGCCAGCAGCATAACGGGCAGCACAGATACGCAGTATTTT. It is translated as CASSITGSTDTQYF.